Listed below are T cell receptor beta chains from one sample, sequenced in a study of PD-1 blockade in classical Hodgkin lymphoma. Sequencing was performed with immunoSEQ multiplex PCR; in TCRdb, only in-frame clones are kept and a portion is missing. The repertoire consists of about 150,000 clones, with around 84% occurring once and the leading ten covering approximately 9.6%. The source was peripheral blood mononuclear cells (PBMCs), collected before the second cycle of nivolumab. Source of these receptors: a human donor with classical Hodgkin lymphoma. Each CDR3 is given with its conserved first and last residue. A D gene is named only where the DNA matches it firmly. Not every row has a clone size; where given, it reads once, few, many or a size class.

clone size: .
J gene: TRBJ2-3
V gene: TRBV19
D gene: .
CDR3 DNA: TGTGCCAGTAGTATAGGAAAACCTACTAGCACAGATACGCAGTATTTT
CDR3 protein: CASSIGKPTSTDTQYF

clone size: few
J gene: TRBJ2-2
V gene: TRBV4-1
D gene: TRBD1
CDR3 DNA: TGCGCCAGCAGCCAAGATTTCCCAGGGGGTAACACCGGGGAGCTGTTTTTT
CDR3 protein: CASSQDFPGGNTGELFF

clone size: .
J gene: TRBJ1-2
V gene: TRBV7-2
D gene: TRBD1
CDR3 DNA: TGTGCCAGCAGCTCCCCCGCAGGGGGGAGTGGCTACACCTTC
CDR3 protein: CASSSPAGGSGYTF

clone size: .
J gene: TRBJ2-3
V gene: TRBV9
D gene: .
CDR3 DNA: TGTGCCAGCAGCGTAGAGCTAGCGTTCACAGATACGCAGTATTTT
CDR3 protein: CASSVELAFTDTQYF

clone size: few
J gene: TRBJ1-2
V gene: TRBV27
D gene: .
CDR3 DNA: TGTGCCAGCAGTTTAATTTCCGGGGGGCACTATGGCTACACCTTC
CDR3 protein: CASSLISGGHYGYTF

clone size: .
J gene: TRBJ2-3
V gene: TRBV9
D gene: TRBD1
CDR3 DNA: TGTGCCAGCAGCGCGACAGGGGGATCTCGTAGCTCAGATACGCAGTATTTT
CDR3 protein: CASSATGGSRSSDTQYF

clone size: .
J gene: TRBJ1-1
V gene: TRBV19
D gene: .
CDR3 DNA: TGTGCCAGTAGTCTTCGGTACACTGAAGCTTTCTTT
CDR3 protein: CASSLRYTEAFF

clone size: .
J gene: TRBJ2-7
V gene: TRBV28
D gene: .
CDR3 DNA: TGTGCCAGCAGTTCCTCGGGGGCAGGCTCCCCCGAGCAGTGCTTC
CDR3 protein: CASSSSGAGSPEQCF

clone size: .
J gene: TRBJ2-5
V gene: TRBV5-4
D gene: .
CDR3 DNA: TGTGCCAGCTTTTTCCAGAGGGGGGGAAGAGAGACCCAGTACTTC
CDR3 protein: CASFFQRGGRETQYF

clone size: once
J gene: TRBJ2-1
V gene: TRBV6-1
D gene: .
CDR3 DNA: TGTGCCACCAGAAGGGGGGGCAATGAGCAGTTCTTC
CDR3 protein: CATRRGGNEQFF

clone size: .
J gene: TRBJ2-6
V gene: TRBV9
D gene: .
CDR3 DNA: TGTGCCAGCAGCGTAATGGGGAACTCTGGGGCCAACGTCCTGACTTTC
CDR3 protein: CASSVMGNSGANVLTF

clone size: .
J gene: TRBJ2-1
V gene: TRBV30
D gene: .
CDR3 DNA: TGTGCCTGGGGAGCGGTTTCCTACAATGAGCAGTTCTTC
CDR3 protein: CAWGAVSYNEQFF

clone size: .
J gene: TRBJ2-5
V gene: TRBV28
D gene: .
CDR3 DNA: TGTGCCAGCAGTTCCCGACTAGAGAGTTTGCAAGAGACCCAGTACTTC
CDR3 protein: CASSSRLESLQETQYF

clone size: .
J gene: TRBJ1-3
V gene: TRBV9
D gene: .
CDR3 DNA: TGTGCCAGCAGCCTTACAAGAGGTGTTGGAAACACCATATATTTT
CDR3 protein: CASSLTRGVGNTIYF

clone size: .
J gene: TRBJ2-1
V gene: TRBV9
D gene: TRBD2
CDR3 DNA: TGTGCCAGCAGCGCAAGCGGGGGATTGAATGAGCAGTTCTTC
CDR3 protein: CASSASGGLNEQFF